The 21 T cell receptor beta chains reported below all come from one sample, sequenced in a study of blood T cells in healthy people across ages. Next came a second PCR, run for about 7 to 12 cycles, which used a sample-barcoded 5' primer along with a J-beta primer mix. TCRdb used MiXCR to reprocess the 5' RACE reads, holding one entry per CDR3 protein. The sample carries approximately 1.5 million distinct CDR3 sequences, roughly two fifths recorded once. Sequencing used blood. The receptors derive from a woman younger than 35 in good health.

The J gene is TRBJ2-7, the V gene TRBV12-3 or TRBV12-4; D unclear. This CDR3 is 17 amino acids long. Trimming cost V 1 base and J 0 bases, with 16 bases left between them. This CDR3 is CASSLGRRVVSSYEQYF. DNA of the CDR3: TGTGCCAGCAGTTTAGGCCGACGGGTAGTCAGCTCCTACGAGCAGTACTTC.

The chain uses TRBV6-6 and TRBJ2-3; the D gene is possibly TRBD2 (6 bases). The germline gives CDR1 MNHNY, CDR2 SVGAGI (reference sequence). Trimming left V 4 bases short and J 1 base short, with 12 bases between. The CDR3 extends over 15 amino acids. The CDR3 loop is CASSWQRVRTDTQYF. CDR3 nucleotide sequence: TGTGCCAGCAGTTGGCAGCGGGTACGCACAGATACGCAGTATTTT.

V is TRBV15 and J is TRBJ2-1, with D perhaps being TRBD1 or TRBD2 (6 bases each). The J call may be wrong; the DNA end is better matched by TRBJ2-7. The length of the CDR3 is 19 residues. From germline, CDR1 is LNHNV and CDR2 YYDKDF (reference sequence). Here the CDR3 reads CATSGDSSRGGWFHNEQYF. CDR3 bases: TGTGCCACCAGCGGCGACTCTTCTAGAGGGGGGTGGTTCCACAATGAGCAGTACTTC.

This clonotype came up once. V usage is TRBV12-1 and J usage is TRBJ2-5; the D segment call TRBD2 is taken from the table without a DNA check. The better agreement between TRBJ2-7 and the DNA end casts doubt on the J call. TRBV12-1 is given as a pseudogene. There are 19 residues in the CDR3. CDR3 protein: CASSFTRLAGGLSSYEQYF. CDR3 sequence (DNA): TGTGCCAGCAGCTTTACCAGACTAGCGGGAGGCCTCTCAAGCTACGAGCAGTACTTC.

This chain joins TRBV4-2 and TRBJ1-5; TRBD1 aligns across 9 bases. V dropped 3 bases and J dropped 8; count of bases not matched to a gene: 11. The V gene's germline CDR1 is LGHNA and CDR2 YNFKEQ. The CDR3 is made up of 16 amino acids. The CDR3 DNA is TGTGCCAGCAGCCAGTACCGGGACAGGGAATCTGAGCCCCAGCATTTT. It codes for CASSQYRDRESEPQHF.

This chain uses TRBV15 with TRBJ2-1; D gene ambiguous. The V gene's germline CDR1 is LNHNV and CDR2 YYDKDF (reference sequence). V gave up 5 bases and J gave up 0 bases, with 11 bases separating them. The CDR3 extends over 15 amino acids. The CDR3: CATSLYTGSYNEQFF. CDR3 in DNA: TGTGCCACCAGCCTCTACACGGGCTCCTACAATGAGCAGTTCTTC.

CDR3 amino acids: CASSYSTQGALNEQFF. DNA of the CDR3: TGTGCCAGCAGTTACTCGACGCAGGGGGCACTAAATGAGCAGTTCTTC. The rearrangement uses TRBV6-5 and TRBJ2-1; 8 nucleotides line up with TRBD1. This CDR3 is built from 16 residues. V lost 0 bases to trimming and J lost 7 bases; unmatched junction nucleotides: 8. Germline V lookup: CDR1 MNHEY, CDR2 SVGAGI.

The chain recombines TRBV6-6 with TRBJ1-4; no firm D call. V was pared by 2 bases and J by 4 bases, with 8 bases between. Germline V CDR1 and CDR2: MNHNY, SVGAGI (reference sequence). The CDR3 is made up of 14 amino acids. CDR3 nucleotide sequence: TGTGCCAGCAGTTACGGCAACCTTAATGAAAAACTGTTTTTT. Its translation: CASSYGNLNEKLFF.

This rearrangement joins TRBV7-9 to TRBJ2-7; possible D gene TRBD2, 5 bases. Trimming cost V 5 bases and J 3 bases, with 17 bases left between them. Looked up from germline, CDR1 is SEHNR and CDR2 is FQNEAQ (reference sequence). The CDR3 extends over 15 amino acids. CDR3 sequence: CASSPRLGDYYEQYF. CDR3 nucleotide sequence: TGTGCCAGCAGCCCAAGGCTGGGAGACTACTACGAGCAGTACTTC.

The chain joins TRBV6-5 to TRBJ2-5; 8 bases map to TRBD2. Trimming removed 10 bases from V and 2 bases from J; junction bases left unmatched: 6. Germline CDR1 and CDR2: MNHEY and SVGAGI. The CDR3 totals 13 residues. The DNA of the CDR3 is TGTGCCATCCATTCTAGCGGGCAAGAGACCCAGTACTTC. It is translated as CAIHSSGQETQYF.

The chain carries TRBV21-1 and TRBJ2-7; the table calls TRBD1, which could not be checked here. TRBV21-1 is labeled a pseudogene. The CDR3 is 14 amino acids. The CDR3 DNA is TGTGCCAGCAGCACTAGACAGATCACCTACGAGCAGTACTTC. Encoded protein: CASSTRQITYEQYF.

Regarding this clonotype: At one end, the junction sequence differs from germline, possibly due to a read error. The chain is built from TRBV7-2 and TRBJ1-4; a possible D gene is TRBD1 (5 bases). The length of the CDR3 is 16 residues. Germline-derived CDR1 and CDR2 are SGHTA and FQGNSA. For the CDR3, the DNA is TGTGCCGGCAGCTTAGAGGGGCAGGGCGGTAATGAAAAACTGTTTTTT. Its translation is CAGSLEGQGGNEKLFF.

V usage is TRBV3-1 and J usage is TRBJ2-5; 11 positions match TRBD2. This CDR3 region has 18 residues. Per the germline V gene, CDR1 is LGHDT and CDR2 is YNNKEL (reference sequence). With V trimmed by 0 bases and J by 1 base, 7 bases remained unmatched. The CDR3 here is CASSQEDGTSGFQETQYF. The CDR3 DNA reads TGTGCCAGCAGCCAAGAGGACGGGACTAGCGGCTTCCAAGAGACCCAGTACTTC.

The chain is built from TRBV28 and TRBJ2-1; possibly TRBD2 for D (6 bases). CDR1 MDHEN and CDR2 SYDVKM come from the germline V gene. V was shortened by 7 bases and J by 3 bases, with 10 bases between the two germline ends. The CDR3 contains 13 residues. The CDR3 DNA sequence: TGTGCCAGCACCCCTAGCGACTACAATGAGCAGTTCTTC. Its translation is CASTPSDYNEQFF.

The J gene is TRBJ1-5, the V gene TRBV2; perhaps TRBD1 as D (5 bases). The V end was cut by 4 bases, the J end by 0 bases, with 16 bases between. Per germline, CDR1 SNHLY and CDR2 FYNNEI. The CDR3 has 17 amino acids. CDR3 nucleotides: TGTGCCAGCAGTGGCCCGGCCGGACAACATAGCAATCAGCCCCAGCATTTT. This gives the protein CASSGPAGQHSNQPQHF.

This clonotype was picked up a small number of times. The chain recombines TRBV27 with TRBJ2-7; D is unresolved. Per the germline V gene, CDR1 is MNHEY and CDR2 is SMNVEV (reference sequence). Trimming removed 6 bases from V and 7 bases from J, with 19 bases in between. This CDR3 region has 14 residues. The DNA for the CDR3 is TGTGCCAGCAGAAAAGACTCCGGGTTCAGGGAGCAGTACTTC. Translation: CASRKDSGFREQYF.

The chain has TRBV29-1 and TRBJ2-1; 8 positions agree with TRBD2. V dropped 7 bases and J dropped 10; count of bases not matched to a gene: 6. CDR1 SQVTM and CDR2 ANQGSEA come from the germline V gene. The CDR3 consists of 11 residues. The CDR3, as DNA: TGCAGCGGACGATTAGCGGGGGAGCAGTTCTTC. As protein: CSGRLAGEQFF.

A few counts support this clonotype. V and J are TRBV4-1 and TRBJ1-1, with D unclear. The CDR3 has 16 residues. The V gene's germline CDR1 is MGHRA and CDR2 YSYEKL. Trimming removed 2 bases from V and 4 bases from J, with 17 bases in between. The CDR3 coding sequence is TGCGCCAGCAGCCAACTCCAGGCCCCCAGCGGCACTGAAGCTTTCTTT. This translates into CASSQLQAPSGTEAFF.

V is TRBV29-1 and J is TRBJ2-1; 11 positions agree with TRBD1. CDR3 length equals 13 residues. Germline-derived CDR1 and CDR2 are SQVTM and ANQGSEA. Losses at the gene ends were 6 bases for V and 15 bases for J; bases not matched to a gene: 13. This chain's CDR3 is CSVADRGPRGWFF. CDR3 bases: TGCAGCGTCGCGGACAGGGGGCCTAGGGGATGGTTCTTC.

This clonotype was counted between two and nine times. This chain joins TRBV6-1 and TRBJ2-4; possibly TRBD2 for D (6 bases). Trimming pared 3 bases from V and 3 bases from J, leaving 21 bases between. The CDR3 has 18 residues. Germline CDR1 is MNHNS and CDR2 is SASEGT. CDR3 DNA sequence: TGTGCCAGCAGTGACGTGTCCCACCTTAGGAGGGACAAAAACATTCAGTACTTC. This codes for CASSDVSHLRRDKNIQYF.

The rearrangement links TRBV6-2 or TRBV6-3 to TRBJ2-5; 12 nucleotides align to TRBD2. Germline CDR1 and CDR2: MNHEY and SVGEGT. J was trimmed by 11 bases and V by 4 bases; bases with no gene match: 20. The CDR3 consists of 18 residues. The CDR3 coding sequence is TGTGCCAGCAGTTCACCGTCGTCTAGCGGGAGGGGGCTGAATGAGCAGTACTTC. Its translation: CASSSPSSSGRGLNEQYF.